The rows below give T cell receptor beta chains drawn from one sample of a study of T cell changes during pregnancy in multiple sclerosis. Generated by immunoSEQ multiplex PCR, the TCRdb table keeps only in-frame clones and is missing some. Of approximately 44,000 clones in the sample, about nine tenths were seen once. Sequenced here: CD4+ T cells from peripheral blood mononuclear cells, sampled before pregnancy. These TCRs come from a female donor with multiple sclerosis, enrolled in a pregnancy study. Each CDR3 is given without its conserved first and last residue. A D gene is named only where the DNA matches it firmly.

>TRBJ1-2|TRBV7-2|TRBD1
ASSLAAGGVYGYT
>TRBJ2-7|TRBV2|-
ASSRGLYGYEQY
>TRBJ1-2|TRBV28|TRBD1
ASSWGGQGPGYGYT
>TRBJ1-1|TRBV7-9|TRBD1
ASSLQGVQRAF
>TRBJ2-4|TRBV19|-
ASSIDGRVTEQY
>TRBJ2-3|TRBV7-6|-
ASSLRTGSDTQY
>TRBJ1-1|TRBV5-1|TRBD1
ASFTGTGGMGTEAF
>TRBJ1-2|TRBV4-2|-
ASSQASYGYT
>TRBJ2-1|TRBV28|-
ASSRPGAGRGNEQF
>TRBJ1-5|TRBV7-8|-
ATRRGGDQPQH
>TRBJ1-2|TRBV28|-
ASSPSGSDVYGYT
>TRBJ1-1|TRBV18|-
ASSPLGQGSVNTEAF
>TRBJ2-7|TRBV6-5|TRBD1
ASRLGTGRTYEQY
>TRBJ1-4|TRBV28|-
ASRAGETKKLF
>TRBJ2-2|TRBV27|TRBD2
ASSLAGGIGELF
>TRBJ1-1|TRBV9|-
ASSVDQGGLTEAF
>TRBJ1-1|TRBV19|TRBD1
ASSHGTGGTEAF
>TRBJ2-3|TRBV19|-
ASSSWDGQPDTQY
>TRBJ2-3|TRBV7-9|TRBD2
ASSPSPAGSTDTQY
>TRBJ1-1|TRBV29-1|-
SVSRGRETEAF
>TRBJ1-1|TRBV29-1|-
SVVVQGLLNTEAF
>TRBJ2-1|TRBV5-1|-
ASSLDRGEQF
>TRBJ2-5|TRBV5-4|TRBD1
ASSAQGIRETQY
>TRBJ2-1|TRBV25-1|TRBD2
ASSARTSGRLNEQF
>TRBJ2-2|TRBV9|-
ASSVELAGGELF
>TRBJ2-7|TRBV27|-
ASSLQEHYEQY
>TRBJ2-4|TRBV12-5|-
ASGLAGQPQY
>TRBJ2-2|TRBV10-3|-
AISESLTGELF
>TRBJ1-5|TRBV18|-
ASSPTSGSNQPQH